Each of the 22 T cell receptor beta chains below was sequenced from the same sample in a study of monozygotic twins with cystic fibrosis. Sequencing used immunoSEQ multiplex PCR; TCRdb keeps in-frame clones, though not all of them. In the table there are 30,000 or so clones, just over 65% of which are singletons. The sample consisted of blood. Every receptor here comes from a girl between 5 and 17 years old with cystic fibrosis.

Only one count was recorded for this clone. CDR3: CASSVGPGPYNEQFF. CDR3 coding DNA: TGTGCCAGCAGCGTAGGGCCCGGCCCTTACAATGAGCAGTTCTTC. This chain links TRBV9 with TRBJ2-1; D is ambiguous. Germline lookup yields CDR1 SGDLS and CDR2 YYNGEE. This CDR3 contains 15 residues. The V end was cut by 0 bases, the J end by 4 bases, with 11 bases between.

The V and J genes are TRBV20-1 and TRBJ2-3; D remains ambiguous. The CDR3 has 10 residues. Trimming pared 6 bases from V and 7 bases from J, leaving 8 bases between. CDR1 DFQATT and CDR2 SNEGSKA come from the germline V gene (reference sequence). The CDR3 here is CSAQGNTQYF. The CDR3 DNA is TGCAGTGCCCAAGGCAATACGCAGTATTTT.

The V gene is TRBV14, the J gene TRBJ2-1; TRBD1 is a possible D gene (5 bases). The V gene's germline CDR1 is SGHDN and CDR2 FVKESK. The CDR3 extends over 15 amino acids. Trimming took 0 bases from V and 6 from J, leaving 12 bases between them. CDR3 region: CASSQDLQGSNEQFF. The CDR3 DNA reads TGTGCCAGCAGCCAAGATCTCCAGGGCTCCAATGAGCAGTTCTTC.

The CDR3 nucleotides read TGTGCCAGCAGTTTGGGACAGGAAGCCCATCAGCCCCAGCATTTT. It encodes CASSLGQEAHQPQHF. V usage is TRBV28 and J usage is TRBJ1-5; 8 positions match TRBD1. The germline gives CDR1 MDHEN, CDR2 SYDVKM. V was clipped by 3 bases and J by 5 bases; unmatched bases: 6. This CDR3 is 15 amino acids long.

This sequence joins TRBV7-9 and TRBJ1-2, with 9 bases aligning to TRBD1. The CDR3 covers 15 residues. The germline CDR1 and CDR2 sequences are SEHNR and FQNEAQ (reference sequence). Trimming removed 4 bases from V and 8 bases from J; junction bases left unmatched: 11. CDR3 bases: TGTGCCAGCAGCTCCGACGGGACAGGGAGGGGAGGCTACACCTTC. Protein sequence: CASSSDGTGRGGYTF.

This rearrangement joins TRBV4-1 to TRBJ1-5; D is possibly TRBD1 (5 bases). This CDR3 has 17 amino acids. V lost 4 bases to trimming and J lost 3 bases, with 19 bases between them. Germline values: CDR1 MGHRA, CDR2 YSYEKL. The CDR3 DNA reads TGCGCCAGCAGCCGTAACGCCGGGACGGCTATCAATCAGCCCCAGCATTTT. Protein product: CASSRNAGTAINQPQHF.

DNA for the CDR3: TGTGCCAGCAGCCCGAGCGTACTCTATGGCTACACCTTC. Protein: CASSPSVLYGYTF. The rearrangement links TRBV7-8 to TRBJ1-2; no clear D gene. This CDR3 spans 13 amino acids. The germline V gene encodes CDR1 SGHVS and CDR2 FQNEAQ. V lost 5 bases and J 4 bases, leaving 11 bases between the germline ends.

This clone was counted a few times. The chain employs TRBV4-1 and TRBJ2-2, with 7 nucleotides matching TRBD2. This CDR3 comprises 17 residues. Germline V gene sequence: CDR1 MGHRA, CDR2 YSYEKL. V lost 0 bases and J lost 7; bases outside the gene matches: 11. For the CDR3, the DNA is TGCGCCAGCAGCCAAGAATGGGCGGGAGTGGACGGCGGGGAGCTGTTTTTT. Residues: CASSQEWAGVDGGELFF.

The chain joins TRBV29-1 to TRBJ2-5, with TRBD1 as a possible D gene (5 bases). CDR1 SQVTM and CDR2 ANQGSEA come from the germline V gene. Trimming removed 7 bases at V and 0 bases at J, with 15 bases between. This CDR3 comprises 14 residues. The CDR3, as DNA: TGCAGCGCCGACCAGGGTTGGTACCAAGAGACCCAGTACTTC. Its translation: CSADQGWYQETQYF.

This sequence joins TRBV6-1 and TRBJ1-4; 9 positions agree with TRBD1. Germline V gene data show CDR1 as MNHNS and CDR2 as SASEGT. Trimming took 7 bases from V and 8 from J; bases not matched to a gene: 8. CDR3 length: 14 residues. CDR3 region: CASKRQGVAEKLFF. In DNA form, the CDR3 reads TGTGCCAGCAAAAGACAGGGGGTTGCGGAAAAACTGTTTTTT.

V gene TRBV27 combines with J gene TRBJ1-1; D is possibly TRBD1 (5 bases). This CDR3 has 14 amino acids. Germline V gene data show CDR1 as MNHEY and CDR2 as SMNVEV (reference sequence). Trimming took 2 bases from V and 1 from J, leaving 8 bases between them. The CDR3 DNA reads TGTGCCAGCAGTTTAATAGGGGCGAACACTGAAGCTTTCTTT. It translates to CASSLIGANTEAFF.

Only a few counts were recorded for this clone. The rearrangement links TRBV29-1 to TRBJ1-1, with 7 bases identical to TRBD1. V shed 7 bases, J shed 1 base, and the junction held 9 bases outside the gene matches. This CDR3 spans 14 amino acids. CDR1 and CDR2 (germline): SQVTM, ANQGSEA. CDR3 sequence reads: CSARTGTANTEAFF. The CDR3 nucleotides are TGCAGCGCAAGGACCGGGACAGCGAACACTGAAGCTTTCTTT.

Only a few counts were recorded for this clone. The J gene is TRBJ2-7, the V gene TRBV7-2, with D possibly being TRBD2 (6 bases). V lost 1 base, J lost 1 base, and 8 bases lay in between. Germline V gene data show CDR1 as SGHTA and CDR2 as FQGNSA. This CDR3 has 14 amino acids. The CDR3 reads CASSLGGTSYEQYF. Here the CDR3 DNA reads TGTGCCAGCAGCTTAGGGGGGACTTCCTACGAGCAGTACTTC.

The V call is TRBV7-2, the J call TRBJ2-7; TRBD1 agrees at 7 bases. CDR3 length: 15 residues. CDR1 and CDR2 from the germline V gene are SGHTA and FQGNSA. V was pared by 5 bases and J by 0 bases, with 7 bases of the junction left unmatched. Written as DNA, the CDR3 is TGTGCCAGCAGCCCACCCGGGACAGACTCCTACGAGCAGTACGTC. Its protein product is CASSPPGTDSYEQYV.

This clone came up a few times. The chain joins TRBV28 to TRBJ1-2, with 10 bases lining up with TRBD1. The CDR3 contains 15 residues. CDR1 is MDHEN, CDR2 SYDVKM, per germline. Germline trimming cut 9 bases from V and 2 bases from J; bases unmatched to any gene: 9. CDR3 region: CASFRDRGENYGYTF. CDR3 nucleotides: TGTGCCAGTTTCCGGGACAGGGGCGAGAACTATGGCTACACCTTC.

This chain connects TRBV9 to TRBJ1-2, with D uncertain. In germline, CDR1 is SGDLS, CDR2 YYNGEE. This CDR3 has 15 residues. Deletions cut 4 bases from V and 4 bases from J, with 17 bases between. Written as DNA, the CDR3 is TGTGCCAGCAGCCCCAATGTAGGGATGGCCTATGGCTACACCTTC. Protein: CASSPNVGMAYGYTF.

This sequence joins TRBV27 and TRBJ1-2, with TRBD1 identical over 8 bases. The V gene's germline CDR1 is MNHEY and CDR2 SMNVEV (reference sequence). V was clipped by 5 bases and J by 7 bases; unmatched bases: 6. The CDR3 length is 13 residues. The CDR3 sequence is CASSEGTGRGYTF. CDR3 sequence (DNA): TGTGCCAGCAGTGAAGGGACAGGCCGTGGCTACACCTTC.

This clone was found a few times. The CDR3 here is CASSLGGGDTEAFF. The DNA for the CDR3 is TGTGCCAGCAGCTTAGGCGGTGGTGACACTGAAGCTTTCTTT. The rearrangement uses TRBV7-9 and TRBJ1-1; no clear D gene. This CDR3 spans 14 amino acids. Trimming removed 1 base at V and 3 bases at J, with 9 bases between. CDR1 is SEHNR and CDR2 is FQNEAQ in the germline V gene (reference sequence).

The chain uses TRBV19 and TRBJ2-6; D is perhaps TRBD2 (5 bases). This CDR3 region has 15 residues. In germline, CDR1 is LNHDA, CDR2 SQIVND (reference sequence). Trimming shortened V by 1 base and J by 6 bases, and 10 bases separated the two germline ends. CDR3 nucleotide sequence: TGTGCCAGTAGTATAGGGCGGACTGTGGCCAACGTCCTGACTTTC. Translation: CASSIGRTVANVLTF.

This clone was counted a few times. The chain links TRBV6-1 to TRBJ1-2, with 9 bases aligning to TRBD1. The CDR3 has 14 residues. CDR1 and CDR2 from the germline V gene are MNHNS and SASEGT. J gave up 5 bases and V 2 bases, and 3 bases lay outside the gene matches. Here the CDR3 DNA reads TGTGCCAGCAGTGAAATGGGGACAGGGTATGGCTACACCTTC. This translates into CASSEMGTGYGYTF.

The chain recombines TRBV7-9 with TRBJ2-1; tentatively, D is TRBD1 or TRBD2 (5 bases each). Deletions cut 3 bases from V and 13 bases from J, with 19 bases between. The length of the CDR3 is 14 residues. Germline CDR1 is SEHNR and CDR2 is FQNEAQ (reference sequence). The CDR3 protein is CASSFLQDSLEQFF. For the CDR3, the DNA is TGTGCCAGCAGCTTTTTACAGGACTCCCTTGAACAGTTCTTC.

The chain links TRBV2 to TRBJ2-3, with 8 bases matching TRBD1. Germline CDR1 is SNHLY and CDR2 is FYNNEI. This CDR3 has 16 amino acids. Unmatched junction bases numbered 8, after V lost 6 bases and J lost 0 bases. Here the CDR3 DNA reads TGTGCCAGCAGAGCCTCGACAGGGGTGAGCACAGATACGCAGTATTTT. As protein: CASRASTGVSTDTQYF. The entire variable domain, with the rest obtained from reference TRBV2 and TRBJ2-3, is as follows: EPEVTQTPSHQVTQMGQEVILRCVPISNHLYFYWYRQILGQKVEFLVSFYNNEISEKSEIFDDQFSVERPDGSNFTLKIRSTKLEDSAMYFCASRASTGVSTDTQYFGPGTRLTVL.